The rows below give T cell receptor beta chains drawn from one sample of a study of cytomegalovirus exposure and HLA in healthy donors. Assay used: immunoSEQ multiplex PCR; TCRdb lists only in-frame clones, some missing. The sample yields roughly 150,000 clones, roughly 9.7% seen once. The sequenced material came from PBMCs. These receptors all stem from a man aged 45-60 years in good health and CMV-seronegative. Each CDR3 is given with its conserved first and last residue. Each record gives: D gene, J gene, V gene, clone size, CDR3 DNA, CDR3 protein. The D gene is left open where the match is weak. Size is omitted from some rows. Given values are once, few, many or a class for expanded clones.

TRBD1 | TRBJ2-1 | TRBV9 | few | TGTACCAGCAGCGTAGCTAGGACAGGGGATTCCCGGAGCTCCTACAATGAGCAGTTCTTC | CTSSVARTGDSRSSYNEQFF
- | TRBJ2-2 | TRBV28 | - | TGTGCCAGCAGTTTAACAGGGAAAGGGTCCGGGGAGCTGTTTTTT | CASSLTGKGSGELFF
TRBD1 | TRBJ2-6 | TRBV5-8 | - | TGTGCCAGCAGCTTGGAAGGGCGAGAGGACAGGCGCTGGGGGGCCAACGTCCTGACTTTC | CASSLEGREDRRWGANVLTF
- | TRBJ2-7 | TRBV5-1 | - | TGCGCCAGCAGCTTGGGGGGGGATCGCTACGAGCAGTACTTC | CASSLGGDRYEQYF
- | TRBJ1-5 | TRBV10-3 | - | TGTGCCATCAGGCGACAGGAGGAGCCCCAGCATTTT | CAIRRQEEPQHF
TRBD1 | TRBJ1-5 | TRBV18 | - | TGTGCCAGCTCACCTTCACAGGGGGATCAGCCCCAGCATTTT | CASSPSQGDQPQHF
TRBD1 | TRBJ1-1 | TRBV5-5 | few | TGTGCCAGCAGCTTGGGGGGACAGGGGGCCACTGAAGCTTTCTTT | CASSLGGQGATEAFF
TRBD2 | TRBJ2-3 | TRBV4-1 | - | TGCGCCAGCAGCCTGGACCTAGCGGGGCGCACAGATACGCAGTATTTT | CASSLDLAGRTDTQYF
TRBD2 | TRBJ2-7 | TRBV6-1 | - | TGTGCCAGCAGTGACCTAGCGGGGGTGGTCTACGAGCAGTACTTC | CASSDLAGVVYEQYF
- | TRBJ2-6 | TRBV29-1 | few | TGCAGCGTGTCAGGGTTATCTGGGGCCAACGTCCTGACTTTC | CSVSGLSGANVLTF
TRBD1 | TRBJ1-3 | TRBV18 | - | TGTGCCAGCTCACCACCGGGACAGGGCATGACTGGAAACACCATATATTTT | CASSPPGQGMTGNTIYF
TRBD2 | TRBJ2-3 | TRBV2 | - | TGTGCCAGCAAGAGGCTAGCGGCTAGCACAGATACGCAGTATTTT | CASKRLAASTDTQYF
TRBD2 | TRBJ2-2 | TRBV2 | few | TGTGCCAGCAGTGAATCAAATCTTAGCGGGAGCGGCACCGGGGAGCTGTTTTTT | CASSESNLSGSGTGELFF
TRBD1 | TRBJ1-2 | TRBV2 | many | TGTGCCAGCAGGGCCGGGACAGGGGACGTCGGCGGCTACACCTTC | CASRAGTGDVGGYTF
TRBD2 | TRBJ2-4 | TRBV7-2 | few | TGTGCCAGCAGCTTACCGCGGCGGGGGAAAAACATTCAGTACTTC | CASSLPRRGKNIQYF
TRBD2 | TRBJ2-7 | TRBV6-1 | - | TGTGCCAGCAGTGAAGCCCTAGCGGTATACGAGCAGTACTTC | CASSEALAVYEQYF
- | TRBJ1-1 | TRBV19 | - | TGTGCCACCGGAGGGCTGAACACTGAAGCTTTCTTT | CATGGLNTEAFF
- | TRBJ1-4 | TRBV2 | few | TGTGCCAGCAGGAGGGGTGGGGGGGCAGGCGAAGAAAAACTGTTTTTT | CASRRGGGAGEEKLFF
TRBD2 | TRBJ2-1 | TRBV6-4 | few | TGTGCCAGCAGTGATGGACTAGCGGGGGGGAATGAGCAGTTCTTC | CASSDGLAGGNEQFF
TRBD2 | TRBJ2-1 | TRBV4-1 | - | TGCGCCAGCAGCCAAGTCAGGCTAGCGGGAGAAAGTGAGCAGTTCTTC | CASSQVRLAGESEQFF
TRBD1 | TRBJ1-1 | TRBV6-1 | - | TGTGCCAGCAGTGCCTTATCCAGGGGGCCAGTGGGCACTGAAGCTTTCTTT | CASSALSRGPVGTEAFF
TRBD2 | TRBJ2-1 | TRBV4-1 | - | TGCGCCAGCAGCCAAGAAGGAGCGGGAGGGCCTAGGGTTGAGCAGTTCTTC | CASSQEGAGGPRVEQFF
TRBD1 | TRBJ2-7 | TRBV30 | - | TGTGCCTGGAGTAAGGGGGCCCCCTACGAGCAGTACTTC | CAWSKGAPYEQYF
TRBD1 | TRBJ2-7 | TRBV6-1 | few | TGTGCCAGCATCGGGACAGCCTACGAGCAGTACTTC | CASIGTAYEQYF
TRBD1 | TRBJ2-5 | TRBV7-9 | few | TGTGCCAGCAGCGAAGACAGGGGCGGTCTCGAGACCCAGTACTTC | CASSEDRGGLETQYF
- | TRBJ1-5 | TRBV4-2 | - | TGTGCCAGCAGCCAAGAGCCCGGGGGGGGCCATGGGGGAGGCAATCAGCCCCAGCATTTT | CASSQEPGGGHGGGNQPQHF
- | TRBJ1-1 | TRBV28 | few | TGTGCCAGCAGTTTATACCAGGGGACCACTGAAGCTTTCTTT | CASSLYQGTTEAFF
- | TRBJ2-7 | TRBV6-1 | - | TGTGCCAGCTCAAAGGTACAGCCTTCCTACGAGCAGTACTTC | CASSKVQPSYEQYF
- | TRBJ1-1 | TRBV25-1 | few | TGTGCCAGCAGCCCGAGGGGGGGCTACACTGAAGCTTTCTTT | CASSPRGGYTEAFF
TRBD1 | TRBJ2-3 | TRBV18 | - | TGTGCCAGCTCAGCAGCTCCCGTAGGACAGGGGCCAGATACGCAGTATTTT | CASSAAPVGQGPDTQYF
TRBD1 | TRBJ1-1 | TRBV5-1 | - | TGCGCCAGCAGCTTGTTCCGGACAGGGGACACTGAAGCTTTCTTT | CASSLFRTGDTEAFF
TRBD1 | TRBJ2-7 | TRBV6-5 | few | TGTGCCAGCAGGGGGACAGTGGGCTCCTACGAGCAGTACTTC | CASRGTVGSYEQYF
- | TRBJ1-2 | TRBV9 | few | TGTGCCAGCAGCGTAGGTGGAGGGAAGAACTATGGCTACACCTTC | CASSVGGGKNYGYTF
TRBD2 | TRBJ2-5 | TRBV4-2 | few | TGTGCCAGCAGCCAAGAGAGCGGGGGGGCCCTAATGGCCCAGTACTTC | CASSQESGGALMAQYF
TRBD2 | TRBJ2-7 | TRBV27 | few | TGTGCCAGCGGCCATGGGAGTACGGGAGGGGTCCACGAGCAGTACTTC | CASGHGSTGGVHEQYF
- | TRBJ2-7 | TRBV7-9 | - | TGTGCCAGCAGCTTAGGCGGGGGCGGCTCCTACGAGCAGTACTTC | CASSLGGGGSYEQYF
TRBD1 | TRBJ2-2 | TRBV27 | - | TGTGCCAGCAGTTTCAGGCTACAGGGGGCACAGACCGGGGAGCTGTTTTTT | CASSFRLQGAQTGELFF
- | TRBJ2-5 | TRBV7-3 | few | TGTGCCAGCAGTAGGACAGCCCAAGAGACCCAGTACTTC | CASSRTAQETQYF
- | TRBJ1-1 | TRBV29-1 | - | TGCAGCGTTTACGAGATGGGGGGGAGCACTGAAGCTTTCTTT | CSVYEMGGSTEAFF
- | TRBJ2-3 | TRBV7-6 | - | TGTGCCAGCAGCTCGGGACTCGGGCGGGATACGCAGTATTTT | CASSSGLGRDTQYF
- | TRBJ2-1 | TRBV11-3 | few | TGTGCCAGCAGCCCTACAGACAATGAGCAGTTCTTC | CASSPTDNEQFF
TRBD1 | TRBJ1-5 | TRBV2 | - | TGTGCCAGCAGGTTGACAGGGAGCAATCAGCCCCAGCATTTT | CASRLTGSNQPQHF
- | TRBJ2-1 | TRBV5-4 | few | TGTGCCAGCAGACCGACAATGGCGTCTGACAATGAGCAGTTCTTC | CASRPTMASDNEQFF
- | TRBJ1-1 | TRBV29-1 | few | TGCAGCGTTGAATTATGGAACACTGAAGCTTTCTTT | CSVELWNTEAFF
TRBD1 | TRBJ1-1 | TRBV27 | - | TGTGCCAGCAGTTTACAGGGGGCTGGCACTGAAGCTTTCTTT | CASSLQGAGTEAFF
TRBD2 | TRBJ2-1 | TRBV19 | few | TGTGCCAGTAGCCGAACAGCGGGAGGGCCTAGGGATGAGCAGTTCTTC | CASSRTAGGPRDEQFF
TRBD1 | TRBJ2-7 | TRBV29-1 | - | TGCAGCGGCAGGGGACAGGGGTCGGGCGAGCAGTACTTC | CSGRGQGSGEQYF
- | TRBJ1-2 | TRBV6-6 | few | TGTGCCAGCAACCCCCAGGGGAACTATGGCTACACCTTC | CASNPQGNYGYTF
TRBD2 | TRBJ2-1 | TRBV19 | few | TGTGCCAGTAGTCTGTGGACTAGCGGGGGGGGCAATGAGCAGTTCTTC | CASSLWTSGGGNEQFF
TRBD1 | TRBJ1-1 | TRBV2 | few | TGTGCCAGCAGATCTGGACAGGGGCGCCGTAGGAACACTGAAGCTTTCTTT | CASRSGQGRRRNTEAFF
- | TRBJ1-5 | TRBV5-4 | few | TGTGCCAGCAGCTTGAGGGGGAATCAGCCCCAGCATTTT | CASSLRGNQPQHF
- | TRBJ2-1 | TRBV6-5 | few | TGTGCCAGTTCGTGGGCAGACTACAATGAGCAGTTCTTC | CASSWADYNEQFF
TRBD2 | TRBJ2-3 | TRBV5-5 | few | TGTGCCAGCAGCCAAAGCGGGGTTAGCACAGATACGCAGTATTTT | CASSQSGVSTDTQYF
- | TRBJ2-1 | TRBV9 | - | TGTGCCAGCACCAGAGCCCCTCCGGGACTCGACAATGAGCAGTTCTTC | CASTRAPPGLDNEQFF
- | TRBJ2-3 | TRBV4-2 | - | TGTGCCAGCAGCCAACAGCAGCGGGGCACAGATACGCAGTATTTT | CASSQQQRGTDTQYF